Each of the 17 T cell receptor beta chains below was sequenced from the same sample in a study of T cells in tumors after PD-1 blockade. The assay was immunoSEQ multiplex PCR, and TCRdb's table has in-frame clones only and misses some. The sample lists approximately 48,000 clones; approximately 81% were seen once. Specimen: PBMCs, collected before anti-PD-1 treatment. The receptors stem from a human donor with basal cell carcinoma.

This chain uses TRBV19 with TRBJ1-6; a weak D match, TRBD1 (5 bases). V lost 1 base and J 6 bases, leaving 13 bases between the germline ends. The CDR3 is 16 residues long. CDR1 is LNHDA and CDR2 is SQIVND in the germline V gene (reference sequence). The CDR3 region has the DNA TGTGCCAGTAGTATAGCTCGGGGCGTTGGTAATTCACCCCTCCACTTT. Translating gives CASSIARGVGNSPLHF.

V usage is TRBV7-2 and J usage is TRBJ1-4, with unresolved D. Deletions cut 2 bases from V and 5 bases from J, with 9 bases between. From germline, CDR1 is SGHTA and CDR2 FQGNSA. CDR3 length equals 14 residues. In DNA form, the CDR3 reads TGTGCCAGCAGCTTAAGTCCGCAAAATGAAAAACTGTTTTTT. Its protein is CASSLSPQNEKLFF.

The chain is built from TRBV28 and TRBJ2-3; 7 positions agree with TRBD2. The V segment lost 4 bases and the J segment 0 bases; nucleotides outside the gene matches: 4. Per germline, CDR1 MDHEN and CDR2 SYDVKM. The CDR3 contains 15 residues. CDR3 nucleotides: TGTGCCAGCAGTTCGGGGGGTGCTAGCACAGATACGCAGTATTTT. It yields the protein CASSSGGASTDTQYF.

The J gene is TRBJ2-5, the V gene TRBV5-1; TRBD1 is a possible D gene (5 bases). This CDR3 has 14 residues. Trimming pared 0 bases from V and 0 bases from J, leaving 6 bases between. In germline, CDR1 is SGHRS, CDR2 YFSETQ. The chain's CDR3 is CASSLGQYQETQYF. The CDR3 DNA follows: TGCGCCAGCAGCTTGGGACAGTACCAAGAGACCCAGTACTTC.

The rearrangement joins TRBV14 to TRBJ1-6; no clear D gene. V shed 0 bases and J shed 0 bases, with 9 bases lying between them. CDR3 length: 17 amino acids. Germline V gene data show CDR1 as SGHDN and CDR2 as FVKESK. The CDR3 DNA is TGTGCCAGCAGCCAAGAGAGGGAAAGCTCCTATAATTCACCCCTCCACTTT. This encodes CASSQERESSYNSPLHF.

The V gene is TRBV10-3, the J gene TRBJ1-6; TRBD1 agrees at 8 bases. Germline V gives CDR1 ENHRY, CDR2 SYGVKD. This CDR3 contains 15 residues. V dropped 5 bases and J dropped 8; count of bases not matched to a gene: 8. DNA for the CDR3: TGTGCCATCAGTCCGAGGACAGGGTATGATTCACCCCTCCACTTT. This encodes CAISPRTGYDSPLHF.

The rearrangement uses TRBV7-9 and TRBJ1-6; possible D gene TRBD1, 5 bases. CDR1 is SEHNR, CDR2 FQNEAQ, per germline (reference sequence). The CDR3 runs to 14 residues. V was shortened by 5 bases and J by 13 bases, with 18 bases between the two germline ends. Written as DNA, the CDR3 is TGTGCCAGCAGCCCCGGGGACCTTCTGATCCCCCTCCACTTT. Its translation is CASSPGDLLIPLHF.

A single count supports this clone. The chain recombines TRBV2 with TRBJ1-2, with 9 bases matching TRBD1. Germline-derived CDR1 and CDR2 are SNHLY and FYNNEI. This CDR3 is built from 14 residues. V lost 7 bases, J lost 7 bases, and 10 bases stayed unmatched. The CDR3 nucleotides are TGTGCCAGCACCGGGGGGACAGGGTCTTCTGGCTACACCTTC. Its translation: CASTGGTGSSGYTF.

The rearrangement links TRBV7-8 to TRBJ2-2; D might be TRBD2 (5 bases). The CDR3 extends over 15 amino acids. Trimming stripped 5 bases from V and 4 bases from J, with 14 bases between. Per germline, CDR1 SGHVS and CDR2 FQNEAQ. The CDR3 DNA follows: TGTGCCAGCAGCCCAGAACTAGTCGCCACCGGGGAGCTGTTTTTT. It codes for CASSPELVATGELFF. Using reference TRBV7-8 and TRBJ2-2 for the parts outside the CDR3, the full variable domain is GAGVSQSPRYKVAKRGQDVALRCDPISGHVSLFWYQQALGQGPEFLTYFQNEAQLDKSGLPSDRFFAERPEGSVSTLKIQRTQQEDSAVYLCASSPELVATGELFFGEGSRLTVL.

This chain uses TRBV10-3 with TRBJ2-3, with D possibly matching TRBD1 (5 bases). V was clipped by 10 bases and J by 2 bases, with 19 bases between them. Germline values: CDR1 ENHRY, CDR2 SYGVKD. The CDR3 length is 15 residues. The CDR3 DNA is TGTGCCAGAAAAGGGGCAGAGCATTACACAGATACGCAGTATTTT. Its protein is CARKGAEHYTDTQYF.

This sequence joins TRBV9 and TRBJ2-2, with D uncertain. The CDR3 runs to 18 residues. Germline lookup yields CDR1 SGDLS and CDR2 YYNGEE. V gave up 0 bases and J gave up 1 base, with 16 bases separating them. DNA of the CDR3: TGTGCCAGCAGCGTAGTTCCTCCTGACTCCCTGAACACCGGGGAGCTGTTTTTT. It yields the protein CASSVVPPDSLNTGELFF.

This clone was counted between two and nine times. This chain connects TRBV20-1 to TRBJ1-5; D unclear. V was pared by 4 bases and J by 9 bases, with 10 bases between. This CDR3 is built from 11 residues. Germline V CDR1 and CDR2: DFQATT, SNEGSKA (reference sequence). CDR3: CSAMDLGPQHF. For the CDR3, the DNA is TGCAGTGCTATGGACCTGGGGCCCCAGCATTTT.

This rearrangement joins TRBV5-4 to TRBJ1-2; D may be TRBD1 (6 bases). The CDR3 extends over 15 amino acids. Per germline, CDR1 SGHNT and CDR2 YYREEE (reference sequence). V was trimmed by 1 base and J by 0 bases, leaving 10 bases between them. CDR3 sequence (DNA): TGTGCCAGCAGCTTGAGGGGGGCCCCTAACTATGGCTACACCTTC. Protein: CASSLRGAPNYGYTF. The variable domain in full, completed from reference TRBV5-4 and TRBJ1-2, reads ETGVTQSPTHLIKTRGQQVTLRCSSQSGHNTVSWYQQALGQGPQFIFQYYREEENGRGNFPPRFSGLQFPNYSSELNVNALELDDSALYLCASSLRGAPNYGYTFGSGTRLTVV.

The genes are TRBV2 and TRBJ2-7; 9 nucleotides align to TRBD1. The V gene end was trimmed by 6 bases and the J gene end by 4 bases; junction bases not matched to a gene: 4. The CDR3 contains 13 residues. CDR1 is SNHLY, CDR2 FYNNEI, per germline. The CDR3 coding sequence is TGTGCCAGCAGGGACAGGGGTGGGTACGAGCAGTACTTC. This encodes CASRDRGGYEQYF.

V is TRBV2 and J is TRBJ2-1; maybe TRBD1 (6 bases). The germline V gene has CDR1 SNHLY and CDR2 FYNNEI. The CDR3 runs 16 residues. Trimming took 6 bases from V and 3 from J, leaving 18 bases between them. The CDR3 DNA reads TGTGCCAGCAGGAAATACAGGGATGGTGTCTACAATGAGCAGTTCTTC. Protein sequence: CASRKYRDGVYNEQFF.

The J gene is TRBJ2-2, the V gene TRBV29-1; D might be TRBD1 (5 bases). Between the trimmed V and J ends, which lost 7 bases and 2 bases, there was a span of 11 bases. The CDR3 contains 13 residues. Germline lookup yields CDR1 SQVTM and CDR2 ANQGSEA. CDR3 nucleotides: TGCAGCGGCGTAACAGGCAACACCGGGGAGCTGTTTTTT. It translates to CSGVTGNTGELFF.

The chain uses TRBV5-4 and TRBJ1-1; D gene uncertain. The V gene lost 7 bases and the J gene lost 5 bases, with 15 bases spanning the gap. The CDR3 sequence is 13 residues long. CDR1 is SGHNT and CDR2 is YYREEE in the germline V gene (reference sequence). CDR3 sequence: CASRLGGSTEAFF. The CDR3 DNA is TGTGCCAGCCGATTGGGAGGAAGTACTGAAGCTTTCTTT.